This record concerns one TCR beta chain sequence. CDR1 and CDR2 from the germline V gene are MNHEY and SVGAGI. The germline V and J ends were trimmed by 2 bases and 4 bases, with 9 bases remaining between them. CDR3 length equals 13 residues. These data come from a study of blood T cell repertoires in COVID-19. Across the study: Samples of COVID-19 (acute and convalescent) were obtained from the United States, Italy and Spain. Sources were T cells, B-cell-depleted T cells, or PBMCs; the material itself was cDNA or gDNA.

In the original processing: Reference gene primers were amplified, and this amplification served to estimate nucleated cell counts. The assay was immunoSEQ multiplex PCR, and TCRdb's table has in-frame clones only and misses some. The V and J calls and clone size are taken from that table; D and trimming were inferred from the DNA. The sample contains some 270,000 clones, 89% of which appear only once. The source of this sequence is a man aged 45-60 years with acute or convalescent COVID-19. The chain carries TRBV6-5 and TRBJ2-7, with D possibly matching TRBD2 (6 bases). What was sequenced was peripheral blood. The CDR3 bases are TGTGCCAGCAGTTACGGGGACTTGTACGAGCAGTACTTC. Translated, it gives CASSYGDLYEQYF.